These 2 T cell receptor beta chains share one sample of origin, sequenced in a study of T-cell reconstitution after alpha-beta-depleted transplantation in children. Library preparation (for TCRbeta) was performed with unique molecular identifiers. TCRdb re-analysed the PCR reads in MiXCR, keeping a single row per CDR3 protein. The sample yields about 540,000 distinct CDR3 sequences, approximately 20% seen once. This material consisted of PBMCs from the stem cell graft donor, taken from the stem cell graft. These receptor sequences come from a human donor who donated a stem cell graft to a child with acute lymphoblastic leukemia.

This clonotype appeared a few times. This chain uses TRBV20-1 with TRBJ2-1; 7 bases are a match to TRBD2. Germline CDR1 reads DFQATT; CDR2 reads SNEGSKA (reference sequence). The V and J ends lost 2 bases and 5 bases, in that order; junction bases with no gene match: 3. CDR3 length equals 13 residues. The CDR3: CSARSSGNNEQFF. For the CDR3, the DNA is TGCAGTGCTAGATCTAGCGGAAACAATGAGCAGTTCTTC.

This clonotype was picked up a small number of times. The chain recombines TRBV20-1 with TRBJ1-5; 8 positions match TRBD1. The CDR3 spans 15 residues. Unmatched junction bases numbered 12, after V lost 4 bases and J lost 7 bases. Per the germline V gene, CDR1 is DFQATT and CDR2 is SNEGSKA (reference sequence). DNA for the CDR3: TGCAGTGCTATAAGGACAGGGACGTTGGTCCAGCCCCAGCATTTT. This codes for CSAIRTGTLVQPQHF.